This passage covers 20 T cell receptor beta chains from one sample sequenced in a study of T cell changes during pregnancy in multiple sclerosis (dated by TCRdb to between 2018 and 2021). The library was produced with the immunoSEQ multiplex PCR assay. Imported from immuneACCESS, the table was reduced by TCRdb to in-frame sequences with V and J called. These copies leave out some clones; in studies compared against another copy, an unresolved V gene accounts for under half, and the cause of the remainder is not known. The sample records some 94,000 clones, approximately 90% of which are singletons. The ten largest make up around 1.7% of the sample. Specimen: peripheral blood, collected in the first trimester of pregnancy. These receptors were obtained from a female donor in good health, enrolled as a control in a pregnancy study.

The rearrangement links TRBV18 to TRBJ1-1; D call uncertain. Germline V lookup: CDR1 KGHSH, CDR2 LQKENI. V dropped 3 bases and J dropped 1 base, with 9 bases sitting between them. CDR3 length: 14 residues. The DNA for the CDR3 is TGTGCCAGCTCACCTCCAAGCAAGAACACTGAAGCTTTCTTT. This encodes CASSPPSKNTEAFF. Full variable domain (missing parts from reference TRBV18 and TRBJ1-1): NAGVMQNPRHLVRRRGQEARLRCSPMKGHSHVYWYRQLPEEGLKFMVYLQKENIIDESGMPKERFSAEFPKEGPSILRIQQVVRGDSAAYFCASSPPSKNTEAFFGQGTRLTVV.

The chain has TRBV27 and TRBJ1-1, with 9 bases aligning to TRBD1. The germline V gene has CDR1 MNHEY and CDR2 SMNVEV (reference sequence). The CDR3 is made up of 14 amino acids. With 6 bases clipped from V and 5 bases from J, the junction kept 7 bases outside the gene matches. This chain's CDR3 is CASSRRDRVTEAFF. CDR3 DNA sequence: TGTGCCAGCAGCCGTAGGGACAGGGTAACTGAAGCTTTCTTT.

The chain couples TRBV20-1 to TRBJ1-2; D uncertain. V lost 6 bases to trimming and J lost 7 bases, with 12 bases between them. The CDR3 runs to 11 residues. CDR1 and CDR2 from the germline V gene are DFQATT and SNEGSKA (reference sequence). CDR3: CSARDRSGYTF. The CDR3 coding sequence is TGCAGTGCCCGTGACCGGAGTGGCTACACCTTC.

The chain combines TRBV11-1 with TRBJ2-7; 13 nucleotides match TRBD2. The V segment lost 5 bases and the J segment 4 bases; nucleotides outside the gene matches: 8. This CDR3 contains 16 residues. The germline CDR1 and CDR2 sequences are SGHAT and FQDESV (reference sequence). Written as DNA, the CDR3 is TGTGCCAGCAGCCACGGGACTAGCGGGGTTTCTTACGAGCAGTACTTC. This codes for CASSHGTSGVSYEQYF.

V is TRBV6-5 and J is TRBJ1-2; D possibly corresponds to TRBD1 (6 bases). Germline V lookup: CDR1 MNHEY, CDR2 SVGAGI. There are 12 residues in the CDR3. The V and J ends lost 6 bases and 8 bases respectively, with 13 bases between them. The CDR3 DNA follows: TGTGCCAGCAGCCCGACAGGCGGGGGCTACACCTTC. Its protein is CASSPTGGGYTF.

The chain couples TRBV2 to TRBJ1-1; 9 bases match TRBD1. The CDR3 is 14 amino acids. V lost 6 bases and J lost 5; bases outside the gene matches: 7. The germline gives CDR1 SNHLY, CDR2 FYNNEI. DNA of the CDR3: TGTGCCAGCAGGGTTACAGGGGGCGGAACTGAAGCTTTCTTT. Translating it yields CASRVTGGGTEAFF.

This clone occurred a few times. V gene TRBV7-8 combines with J gene TRBJ2-1; TRBD2 might be the D (5 bases). This CDR3 has 12 residues. Germline V gene lookup returns CDR1 SGHVS and CDR2 FQNEAQ. V shed 8 bases and J shed 5 bases, with 10 bases lying between them. CDR3: CASGGLHNEQFF. As DNA, the CDR3 is TGTGCCAGCGGTGGACTGCACAATGAGCAGTTCTTC.

The gene calls are TRBV6-1 and TRBJ1-4; 9 bases agree with TRBD1. V lost 2 bases and J lost 7; bases outside the gene matches: 2. Per the germline V gene, CDR1 is MNHNS and CDR2 is SASEGT. CDR3 length: 14 amino acids. The CDR3 loop reads CASSEQDRGEKLFF. The CDR3 DNA reads as TGTGCCAGCAGTGAACAGGACAGGGGTGAAAAACTGTTTTTT.

With respect to this clone: One end of the junction fails to match germline, which may point to a read error. V gene TRBV7-7 combines with J gene TRBJ2-2, with 10 bases identical to TRBD2. The CDR3 has 15 residues. In germline, CDR1 is SSHAT, CDR2 FNYEAQ (reference sequence). CDR3 sequence reads: CASSLSGGGTGELFF. CDR3 nucleotide sequence: TGTGCTAGCAGCTTAAGCGGGGGGGGCACCGGGGAGCTGTTTTTT. Combining the CDR3 with reference TRBV7-7 and TRBJ2-2 gives the whole variable domain GAGVSQSPRYKVTKRGQDVTLRCDPISSHATLYWYQQALGQGPEFLTYFNYEAQPDKSGLPSDRFSAERPEGSISTLTIQRTEQRDSAMYRCASSLSGGGTGELFFGEGSRLTVL.

This chain joins TRBV5-8 and TRBJ2-2; 7 bases match TRBD1. This CDR3 comprises 16 residues. V lost 10 bases to trimming and J lost 0 bases; unmatched junction nucleotides: 12. The germline gives CDR1 SGHTS, CDR2 YDEGEE. The CDR3 protein is CARTPRDRTNTGELFF. The CDR3 bases are TGTGCCCGCACGCCCCGGGACAGAACGAACACCGGGGAGCTGTTTTTT.

The chain employs TRBV30 and TRBJ1-5; D may be TRBD1 (5 bases). Germline loops: CDR1 GTSNPN, CDR2 SVGIG (reference sequence). The V and J ends lost 1 base and 6 bases respectively, with 13 bases between them. The CDR3 runs to 14 residues. The CDR3 protein is CAWSEYQGGQPQHF. The CDR3 DNA is TGTGCCTGGAGTGAGTACCAGGGTGGTCAGCCCCAGCATTTT.

The chain carries TRBV11-3 and TRBJ2-2; D not certain. Germline CDR1 is SGHNT and CDR2 is YENEEA. The CDR3 contains 12 residues. V shed 8 bases and J shed 0 bases, with 4 bases lying between them. CDR3 sequence reads: CASEANTGELFF. The CDR3 DNA is TGTGCCAGCGAGGCGAACACCGGGGAGCTGTTTTTT.

CDR3 in amino acids: CASSQDRGAGNYEQYF. The CDR3 coding sequence is TGCGCCAGCAGCCAAGATCGGGGGGCAGGGAACTACGAGCAGTACTTC. The chain uses TRBV4-3 and TRBJ2-7; TRBD2 is a possible D gene (7 bases). This CDR3 comprises 16 residues. The germline V gene has CDR1 LGHNA and CDR2 YSLEER. The ends were cut back, 0 bases at V and 3 bases at J, with 15 bases in the middle.

The chain couples TRBV30 to TRBJ1-1; D is perhaps TRBD1 (5 bases). With 0 bases removed from V and 6 bases from J, the gap between germline ends came to 8 bases. The CDR3 runs to 12 residues. Germline V gene data show CDR1 as GTSNPN and CDR2 as SVGIG (reference sequence). The DNA for the CDR3 is TGTGCCTGGAGTGTAGGGGTATCTGAAGCTTTCTTT. It specifies CAWSVGVSEAFF. The full variable domain, rest sourced from reference TRBV30 and TRBJ1-1, is SQTIHQWPATLVQPVGSPLSLECTVEGTSNPNLYWYRQAAGRGLQLLFYSVGIGQISSEVPQNLSASRPQDRQFILSSKKLLLSDSGFYLCAWSVGVSEAFFGQGTRLTVV.

This clone was seen just once. The chain is built from TRBV4-1 and TRBJ2-3; 9 bases map to TRBD1. The V segment lost 5 bases and the J segment 5 bases; nucleotides outside the gene matches: 8. Germline CDR1 MGHRA, CDR2 YSYEKL. CDR3 size: 15 residues. Here the CDR3 reads CASSYRDRAEDTQYF. Written as DNA, the CDR3 is TGCGCCAGCAGCTACCGGGACAGGGCGGAAGATACGCAGTATTTT.

The count of this clone is one. The CDR3 loop is CASSVDGYEQYF. CDR3 bases: TGTGCCAGCAGCGTAGACGGGTACGAGCAGTACTTC. J is TRBJ2-7 and V is TRBV9; D remains ambiguous. The V and J ends lost 0 bases and 4 bases respectively, with 5 bases between them. Germline loops: CDR1 SGDLS, CDR2 YYNGEE. The CDR3 covers 12 residues.

The rearrangement links TRBV30 to TRBJ1-1; no clear D gene. V dropped 4 bases and J dropped 4 bases, with 7 bases sitting between them. Per germline, CDR1 GTSNPN and CDR2 SVGIG (reference sequence). This CDR3 is built from 11 residues. CDR3 nucleotide sequence: TGTGCCTGGACGAGGGTCACTGAAGCTTTCTTT. It encodes CAWTRVTEAFF.

The chain joins TRBV15 to TRBJ2-7; D may be TRBD1 (6 bases). The V end lost 8 bases, the J end lost 2 bases, and 10 bases lay between the germline ends. Germline V gene lookup returns CDR1 LNHNV and CDR2 YYDKDF (reference sequence). The CDR3 has 12 amino acids. CDR3 sequence: CATSGQTYEQYF. The CDR3 nucleotides are TGTGCCACCTCTGGACAGACCTACGAGCAGTACTTC.

The chain uses TRBV27 and TRBJ2-2; 10 bases match TRBD1. V gave up 3 bases and J gave up 5 bases; unmatched junction bases: 3. Germline CDR1 is MNHEY and CDR2 is SMNVEV (reference sequence). The CDR3 consists of 15 residues. In DNA, the CDR3 is TGTGCCAGCAGTTTTTCGGGACAGGGGACCGGGGAGCTGTTTTTT. Protein product: CASSFSGQGTGELFF.

The J gene is TRBJ2-7, the V gene TRBV29-1, with D hard to call. Trimming took off 5 bases at V and 6 bases at J, with 20 bases between the two ends. The CDR3 is made up of 14 amino acids. Germline CDR1 SQVTM, CDR2 ANQGSEA. The chain's CDR3 is CSVLPLSASGEQYF. The DNA for the CDR3 is TGCAGCGTTCTCCCCCTGTCGGCGTCGGGCGAGCAGTACTTC.